This T cell receptor (beta chain) was captured by sequencing in a study of identical twins. Whole-study results and caveats: While abundant cord blood beta clonotypes carried fewer insertions, memory repertoires showed no such pattern. For out-of-frame alpha sequences shared by twins, low generation probability was in excess.

Remarks on this clonotype: Antigen: not known.

The authors used template switching to add a universal primer site and gave cDNA unique molecular identifiers. TCRdb ran MiXCR on the 5' RACE reads and lists one entry per CDR3 protein. Of 470,000 or so distinct CDR3 sequences in the sample, less than 25% were seen once. The sample was also reused in another study, on T cells expressing NK-cell markers. That publication notes: One observes that, in a few donors, these clonotypes were also the leading ones within the CD3+CD56-NKG2C+ fraction.

This clonotype was sampled from a woman in her late teens or twenties in good health. Source material: CD4+ T cells sorted from blood.

The CDR3 spells CSVEIGQGSGNIQYF. In DNA form, the CDR3 reads TGCAGCGTTGAGATAGGACAGGGGTCGGGAAACATTCAGTACTTC. The genes are TRBV29-1 and TRBJ2-4; TRBD1 aligns across 9 bases. Trimming cost V 3 bases and J 6 bases; bases outside gene matches: 9. CDR3 length: 15 amino acids. Germline V gene data show CDR1 as SQVTM and CDR2 as ANQGSEA.